This is a list of T cell receptor beta chains from one sample in a study of OX40 agonist ivuxolimab in advanced cancers. Repertoires were generated with immunoSEQ multiplex PCR, while TCRdb's copy carries only in-frame clones and drops some. This sample has more than 25,000 clones, with around 84% found just once. Sequencing was performed on CD4+ or CD8+ T cells sorted from blood, taken in a trial of the OX40 agonist ivuxolimab. These receptors were obtained from an adult with an advanced solid tumor such as melanoma, head and neck, liver or kidney cancer. CDR3s leave out the opening cysteine and the closing phenylalanine or tryptophan. Only part of the rows carry a size: once, few, many, or a class if the clone is expanded.

clone_size: NA; j_call: TRBJ2-5; v_call: TRBV4-1; cdr3_aa: ASSQEGLAGFVEFETQY
clone_size: NA; j_call: TRBJ2-5; v_call: TRBV7-8; cdr3_aa: ASSLGGAGYQETQY
clone_size: NA; j_call: TRBJ2-1; v_call: TRBV30; cdr3_aa: AWRGTGVHEQF
clone_size: medium-sized; j_call: TRBJ2-7; v_call: TRBV4-1; cdr3_aa: ASSPGEGGASYEQY
clone_size: once; j_call: TRBJ2-7; v_call: TRBV28; cdr3_aa: ASSLRAFYEQY
clone_size: NA; j_call: TRBJ1-2; v_call: TRBV7-3; cdr3_aa: ASSRTAEGYGYT
clone_size: NA; j_call: TRBJ1-2; v_call: TRBV7-8; cdr3_aa: ASSPGGSPGDGYT
clone_size: NA; j_call: TRBJ2-7; v_call: TRBV13; cdr3_aa: ASSLVGDYEQY
clone_size: NA; j_call: TRBJ2-3; v_call: TRBV28; cdr3_aa: ASRDRDTSTDTQY
clone_size: few; j_call: TRBJ2-4; v_call: TRBV4-3; cdr3_aa: ASSQTLAGGVDIQY
clone_size: NA; j_call: TRBJ1-1; v_call: TRBV5-5; cdr3_aa: ASRLTLGTEAF
clone_size: NA; j_call: TRBJ2-1; v_call: TRBV9; cdr3_aa: ASSRKGTSQYDEQF
clone_size: once; j_call: TRBJ2-7; v_call: TRBV6-5; cdr3_aa: ASRTGWNEQY
clone_size: NA; j_call: TRBJ2-7; v_call: TRBV5-5; cdr3_aa: ASSGSSYEQY
clone_size: NA; j_call: NA; v_call: TRBV27; cdr3_aa: ASSLGTSGEDEQY
clone_size: NA; j_call: TRBJ1-4; v_call: TRBV7-9; cdr3_aa: ASTPPDRDGEKLF
clone_size: NA; j_call: TRBJ1-1; v_call: TRBV19; cdr3_aa: ASSTIQGRTEAF
clone_size: NA; j_call: TRBJ1-6; v_call: TRBV4-2; cdr3_aa: ASSQDLGNNNSPLH